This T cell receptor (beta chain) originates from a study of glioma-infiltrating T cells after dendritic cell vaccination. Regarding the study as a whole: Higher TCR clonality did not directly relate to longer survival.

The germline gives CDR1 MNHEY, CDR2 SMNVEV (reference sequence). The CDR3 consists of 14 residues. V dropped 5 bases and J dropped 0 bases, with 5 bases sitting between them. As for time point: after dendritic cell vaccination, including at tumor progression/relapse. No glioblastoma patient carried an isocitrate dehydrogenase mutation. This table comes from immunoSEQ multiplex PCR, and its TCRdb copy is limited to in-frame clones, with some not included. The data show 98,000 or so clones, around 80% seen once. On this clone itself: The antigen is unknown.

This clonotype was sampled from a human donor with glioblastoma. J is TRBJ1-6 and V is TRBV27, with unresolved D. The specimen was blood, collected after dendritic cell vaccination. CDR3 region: CASSRSSYNSPLHF. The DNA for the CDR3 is TGTGCCAGCAGTCGGAGCTCCTATAATTCACCCCTCCACTTT.